This T cell receptor (beta chain) was sequenced for a study of T cells in Graves' hyperthyroidism and ophthalmopathy. With respect to this clonotype: The antigen is unknown.

Germline V CDR1 and CDR2: SEHNR, FQNEAQ (reference sequence). Trimming cost V 5 bases and J 4 bases, with 11 bases left between them. This CDR3 contains 14 residues. Findings and limits, study-wide: Researchers report that a 13 V-J model separated ophthalmopathy from stable hyperthyroidism. Blood also showed most of the thyroid clonotypes that were expanded above 0.001.

Uncontrolled infection, other autoimmune disease, pregnancy or lactation excluded patients. The CDR3 regions of TCR beta were amplified from RNA transcripts. The HTBI set primed first-round TCR CDR3 RT-PCR. In TCRdb, the multiplex PCR reads were re-called with MiXCR into one record per CDR3 protein. The data contain 550,000 to 700,000 distinct CDR3 sequences, around 45% of them singletons. The receptor comes from an adult woman with Graves' disease, either hyperthyroidism or ophthalmopathy (not recorded which). Sequenced input: peripheral blood or thyroid tissue (not recorded which). The chain uses TRBV7-9 and TRBJ1-4; possibly TRBD1 for D (5 bases). The CDR3 reads CASSPPGYNEKLFF. DNA for the CDR3: TGTGCCAGCAGCCCACCAGGGTATAATGAAAAACTGTTTTTT.